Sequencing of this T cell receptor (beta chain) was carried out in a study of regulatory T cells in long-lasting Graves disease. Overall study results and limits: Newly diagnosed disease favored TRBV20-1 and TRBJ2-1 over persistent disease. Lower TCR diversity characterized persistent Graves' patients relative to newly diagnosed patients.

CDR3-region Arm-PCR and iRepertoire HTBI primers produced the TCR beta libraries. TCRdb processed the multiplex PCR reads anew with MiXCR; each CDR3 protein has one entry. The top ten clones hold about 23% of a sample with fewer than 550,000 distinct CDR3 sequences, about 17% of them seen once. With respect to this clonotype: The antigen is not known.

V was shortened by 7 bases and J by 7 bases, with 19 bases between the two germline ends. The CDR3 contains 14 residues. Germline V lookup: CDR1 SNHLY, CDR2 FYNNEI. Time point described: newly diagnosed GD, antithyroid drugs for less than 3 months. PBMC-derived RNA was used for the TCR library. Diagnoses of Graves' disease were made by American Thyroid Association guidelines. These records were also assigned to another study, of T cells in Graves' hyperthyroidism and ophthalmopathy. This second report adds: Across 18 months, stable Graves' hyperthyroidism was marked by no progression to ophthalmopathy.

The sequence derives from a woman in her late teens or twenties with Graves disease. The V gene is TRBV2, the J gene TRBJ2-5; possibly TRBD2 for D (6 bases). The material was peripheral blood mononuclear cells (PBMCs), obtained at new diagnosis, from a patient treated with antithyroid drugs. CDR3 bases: TGTGCCAGCAAGTGGAACGGTTTGGGAGGGACCCAGTACTTC. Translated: CASKWNGLGGTQYF.